The rows below give T cell receptor beta chains drawn from one sample of a study of breast tumors, draining lymph nodes, adjacent tissues. A single record per CDR3 protein comes from TCRdb applying MiXCR to the multiplex PCR reads. The profile covers approximately 280,000 distinct CDR3 sequences, with under 35% appearing a single time and about 1% taken by the ten largest. Sequenced sample: axillary lymph node tissue. The receptor source for this set is a female donor with breast cancer. Some clones in this sample may be carry-over from other donors' samples. Both conserved end residues are part of each CDR3. Each record gives: V gene, clone size, D gene, CDR3 length, J gene, CDR3 DNA, CDR3 protein. D genes are given only for firm matches. The size entry is marked missing in some rows and otherwise reads once, few, many or a size class.

>TRBV7-9|many|TRBD1|15|TRBJ2-3
TGTGCCAGCAGCTTAGGGGGACAGGGCACAGATACGCAGTATTTT
CASSLGGQGTDTQYF
>TRBV5-6|many|NA|16|TRBJ2-1
TGTGCCAGCAGCTTGGGTCTAGCGTCGTCCTACAATGAGCAGTTCTTC
CASSLGLASSYNEQFF
>TRBV19|few|NA|16|TRBJ1-5
TGTGCCAGTAGTTTGGGCTCGGGGTATAGCAATCAGCCCCAGCATTTT
CASSLGSGYSNQPQHF
>TRBV9|many|NA|13|TRBJ1-3
TGTGCCAGCAGCGTAGCCTCGGGGAACACCATATATTTT
CASSVASGNTIYF
>TRBV18|many|NA|13|TRBJ2-7
TGTGCCAGCTCACCACGAACGGATTACGAGCAGTACTTC
CASSPRTDYEQYF
>TRBV5-1|many|NA|14|TRBJ2-3
TGCGCCAGCAAGGTCGGGAGCCTCGCAGATACGCAGTATTTT
CASKVGSLADTQYF
>TRBV2|NA|TRBD2|16|TRBJ2-3
TGTGCCAGCAGTGGACTAGCGGGAGCTCGGGGTAATGAGCAGTATTTT
CASSGLAGARGNEQYF
>TRBV18|many|TRBD1|11|TRBJ1-2
TGTGCCAGCTCACCGGGACAGGGCCACACCTTC
CASSPGQGHTF
>TRBV20-1|many|TRBD2|13|TRBJ2-5
TGCAGTGCTATAGCGGGAGTAGTAGAGACCCAGTACTTC
CSAIAGVVETQYF
>TRBV5-4|many|NA|17|TRBJ2-2
TGTGCCAGCAGCTTCGGGGACCTTCTAGCGTACACCGGGGAGCTGTTTTTT
CASSFGDLLAYTGELFF
>TRBV7-2|many|TRBD2|15|TRBJ2-1
TGTGCCAGCAGCCCAGTAGCGGGAGTAAACAATGAGCAGTTCTTC
CASSPVAGVNNEQFF
>TRBV7-3|many|NA|14|TRBJ2-2
TGTGCCAGCAGCCCGAGGTCGACCACCGGGGAGCTGTTTTTT
CASSPRSTTGELFF
>TRBV24-1|many|TRBD1|17|TRBJ2-6
TGTGCCACCGGCTCGGGACAGGGGAAATCTGGGGCCAACGTCCTGACTTTC
CATGSGQGKSGANVLTF
>TRBV29-1|many|NA|10|TRBJ1-4
TGCAGCGTTGAAAGGGAAAAACTGTTTTTT
CSVEREKLFF
>TRBV12-3/TRBV12-4|few|NA|12|TRBJ1-1
TGTGCCAGCAGTCAGGGACGGCCTGAAGCTTTCTTT
CASSQGRPEAFF
>TRBV3-1|few|NA|15|TRBJ1-2
TGTGCCAGCAGCCAAGGAACGACAGCGGACTATGGCTACACCTTC
CASSQGTTADYGYTF
>TRBV14|many|NA|14|TRBJ2-7
TGTGCCAGCAGCCAAAGGGGGACCACCGGCGAGCAGTACTTC
CASSQRGTTGEQYF
>TRBV19|many|TRBD1|15|TRBJ1-4
TGTGCCAGTAGTATTCAAACCGGGACAGGCGAAAAACTGTTTTTT
CASSIQTGTGEKLFF
>TRBV5-1|NA|TRBD1|14|TRBJ1-1
TGCGCCAGCAGCTGGGACAGCGTGAACACTGAAGCTTTCTTT
CASSWDSVNTEAFF
>TRBV7-8|many|NA|16|TRBJ1-4
TGTGCCAGCAGCCACCATATACAGGGAGCGAATGAAAAACTGTTTTTT
CASSHHIQGANEKLFF
>TRBV6-1|few|NA|15|TRBJ1-5
TGTGCCAGCAGTGAAGGCACCTATAGCAATCAGCCCCAGCATTTT
CASSEGTYSNQPQHF
>TRBV30|many|NA|12|TRBJ2-7
TGTGCCTGGAGTTGGGATAACTACGAGCAGTACTTC
CAWSWDNYEQYF
>TRBV10-3|NA|NA|15|TRBJ1-2
TGTGCCATCAGTGACCCCGGAAGTGGTCTATCTGGCTACACCTTC
CAISDPGSGLSGYTF
>TRBV25-1|many|NA|14|TRBJ2-1
TGTGCCAGCAGCTCGGACTTGGGTTACAATGAGCAGTTCTTC
CASSSDLGYNEQFF
>TRBV7-2|NA|NA|15|TRBJ2-1
TGTGCCAGCACCCAGGGGACGGCGTCCTACAATGAGCAGCTCTTC
CASTQGTASYNEQLF
>TRBV29-1|NA|NA|16|TRBJ2-6
TGCAGCGTTGAAGTTCCACCCCCTTCTGGGGCCGACGTCCTGACTTTC
CSVEVPPPSGADVLTF